These T cell receptor beta chains were read from a single sample in a study of blood T cells in healthy people across ages. Via MiXCR, TCRdb re-called the 5' RACE reads, giving one row per CDR3 protein. The sample contains around 1.5 million distinct CDR3 sequences, approximately 32% of which appear only once. Sequenced: blood. All receptors derive from a woman in her twenties or thirties in good health. Each CDR3 is given with its conserved first and last residue.

v_call	j_call	cdr3_aa
TRBV13	TRBJ2-2	CASSFAKRTNTGELFF
TRBV9	TRBJ2-7	CASSVHMGTSYEQYF
TRBV28	TRBJ2-3	CASSFPEGDTQYF
TRBV12-3/TRBV12-4	TRBJ1-1	CASKRPGSGMNTEAFF
TRBV6-1	TRBJ2-5	CASKRTGLAGEKTQYF
TRBV28	TRBJ1-5	CASQGGGQPQHF
TRBV7-9	NA	CASSLGQGQNEQYF
TRBV4-1	TRBJ1-3	CASSQGRAGNTIYF
TRBV28	TRBJ1-1	CASSLTSAVSDTEAFF
TRBV30	TRBJ1-4	CAWRRGAYNEKLFF
TRBV13	TRBJ1-4	CASSLREVDEKLFF
TRBV12-3/TRBV12-4	TRBJ1-1	CASSFGGGNAEAFF
TRBV7-2	TRBJ1-2	CASSPGQWGNGYTF
TRBV20-1	TRBJ2-5	CSARGDEQETQYF
TRBV7-9	TRBJ1-4	CASSLVRSGRPNEELFF
TRBV7-9	TRBJ2-7	CASPTQGGQYF
TRBV5-1	TRBJ2-7	CASSLIRGGHYEQYF
TRBV6-1	TRBJ2-1	CASGKDRGSYNEQFF
TRBV3-1	TRBJ1-2	CASSLGGQSVYGYTF
TRBV9	TRBJ2-2	CASSAEAGGPTGELFF
TRBV29-1	TRBJ1-2	CSVFPGPHYTF